This TCR beta chain is drawn from a study of radiotherapy plus CTLA-4 blockade in lung cancer. Data came from immunoSEQ multiplex PCR; TCRdb stores just in-frame clones and leaves some out. The sample includes around 80,000 clones, over 70% seen only once; the top ten take about 20%. Germline CDR1 MNHNS, CDR2 SASEGT. Trimming cost V 7 bases and J 6 bases; bases outside gene matches: 8. The CDR3 consists of 13 residues. The J gene is TRBJ2-7, the V gene TRBV6-1; 8 nucleotides align to TRBD1. This TCR was recovered from a human donor with non-small cell lung cancer whose response to radiotherapy plus ipilimumab could not be evaluated. Some clones in this sample may be carry-over from other donors' samples. The material sequenced was peripheral blood, taken from a patient treated with radiotherapy plus ipilimumab. The chain's CDR3 is CASTKGQGSEQYF. Written as DNA, the CDR3 is TGTGCCAGCACTAAAGGACAGGGAAGCGAGCAGTACTTC.